Listed below are T cell receptor beta chains from one sample, sequenced in a study of blood T cells in healthy people across ages. TCRdb called the 5' RACE reads again in MiXCR, with one record for every CDR3 protein. Here the sample spans hundreds of thousands of distinct CDR3 sequences, around 38% being singletons. Sequencing input: blood. These TCRs come from a man older than 75 in good health. Each CDR3 is given without its conserved first and last residue.

>TRBJ2-7|TRBV12-3/TRBV12-4
ASTLREIQGSSYEQY
>TRBJ2-2|TRBV19
ATRFGGANTGELF
>TRBJ2-3|TRBV20-1
SARVGTGVRDTQY
>TRBJ2-5|TRBV12-3/TRBV12-4
ASSGNRGLAETQY
>TRBJ2-3|TRBV20-1
SARDWEAGGPQGQY
>TRBJ2-1|TRBV28
ASARGGGRGNEQF
>TRBJ2-3|TRBV7-3
ASSESSGRDTQY
>TRBJ2-7|TRBV20-1
SARGTSGTYEQY
>TRBJ2-5|TRBV15
ATSREGSGRGQETQY
>TRBJ2-1|TRBV20-1
SARRLAGDLYNEQF
>TRBJ2-5|TRBV7-2
ASSVEAGGMETQY
>TRBJ1-4|TRBV6-6
ASSYSDRRNEKLF
>TRBJ2-4|TRBV6-2/TRBV6-3
ASSHPGTEQNIQY
>TRBJ2-3|TRBV18
AFRLADNTDTQY
>TRBJ2-6|TRBV6-2/TRBV6-3
ASRYRTSGANVLT
>TRBJ2-5|TRBV7-7
ASSLMSDQETQY
>TRBJ1-2|TRBV6-5
ASSRPGDYGYT
>TRBJ1-1|TRBV11-2
ASSPHPLINTEAF
>TRBJ2-5|TRBV2
ASGWQQGLQETQY